The 21 T cell receptor beta chains in this list originate from one sample, sequenced in a study of T cell responses to AZD1222 COVID-19 vaccine. Profiling relied on immunoSEQ multiplex PCR, and the TCRdb table lists in-frame clones only, not all of them. The sample contains more than 140,000 clones, 89% of which appear only once. This material consisted of peripheral blood, taken on day 0 of AZD1222 vaccination. These receptors were taken from an adult in good health.

The chain combines TRBV4-2 with TRBJ2-7; no definite D call. Per the germline V gene, CDR1 is LGHNA and CDR2 is YNFKEQ. CDR3 length: 12 amino acids. The ends were cut back, 4 bases at V and 2 bases at J, with 6 bases in the middle. The CDR3 DNA reads TGTGCCAGCAGCCCCTCCCCCTACGAGCAGTACTTC. Translated: CASSPSPYEQYF.

The rearrangement uses TRBV6-5 and TRBJ1-5, with TRBD1 as a possible D gene (5 bases). This CDR3 is 12 amino acids long. V shed 5 bases and J shed 9 bases, with 11 bases lying between them. Looked up from germline, CDR1 is MNHEY and CDR2 is SVGAGI. For the CDR3, the DNA is TGTGCCAGCAGTCCGGGCGGGGGGCCCCAGCATTTT. Protein sequence: CASSPGGGPQHF.

The rearrangement links TRBV25-1 to TRBJ2-5, with D uncertain. The CDR3 runs to 13 residues. Trimming pared 6 bases from V and 5 bases from J, leaving 13 bases between. Germline-derived CDR1 and CDR2 are MGHDK and SYGVNS. The CDR3 loop reads CASRWGSGETQYF. In DNA, the CDR3 is TGTGCCAGCAGATGGGGTTCTGGGGAGACCCAGTACTTC.

Only one count was recorded for this clone. V and J are TRBV19 and TRBJ1-5; 12 bases match TRBD1. This CDR3 is 15 amino acids long. Trimming at V came to 5 bases and at J to 6 bases, leaving 5 bases not matched to a gene. CDR1 is LNHDA, CDR2 SQIVND, per germline (reference sequence). CDR3 protein: CASSPGTGGGQPQHF. The CDR3 DNA sequence: TGTGCCAGTAGTCCCGGGACAGGGGGCGGTCAGCCCCAGCATTTT.

J is TRBJ1-5 and V is TRBV23-1, with 9 nucleotides matching TRBD1. Being an ORF, TRBV23-1 has a function that is uncertain. The CDR3 loop spans 15 amino acids. The V and J ends lost 11 bases and 0 bases, in that order; junction bases with no gene match: 8. The CDR3 is CAGAGTGLSNQPQHF. The CDR3 bases are TGCGCCGGGGCCGGGACAGGGCTTAGCAATCAGCCCCAGCATTTT.

The gene calls are TRBV29-1 and TRBJ1-1; D ambiguous. The V gene's germline CDR1 is SQVTM and CDR2 ANQGSEA. V lost 4 bases, J lost 2 bases, and 8 bases lay in between. The CDR3 consists of 12 residues. Here the CDR3 reads CSVGPVNTEAFF. The DNA for the CDR3 is TGCAGCGTTGGCCCAGTTAACACTGAAGCTTTCTTT.

The chain employs TRBV19 and TRBJ1-4; D is uncertain. Looked up from germline, CDR1 is LNHDA and CDR2 is SQIVND (reference sequence). The CDR3 contains 17 residues. The ends were cut back, 4 bases at V and 0 bases at J, with 15 bases in the middle. CDR3 region: CASSTRPATSTNEKLFF. CDR3 in DNA: TGTGCCAGTAGTACCCGCCCGGCGACATCAACTAATGAAAAACTGTTTTTT.

The genes are TRBV19 and TRBJ1-4, with D perhaps TRBD1 (5 bases). CDR1 is LNHDA, CDR2 SQIVND, per germline (reference sequence). V was pared by 2 bases and J by 4 bases, with 14 bases between. The length of the CDR3 is 16 residues. The CDR3 DNA sequence: TGTGCCAGTAGTATAATCAGGACAAGTCATAATGAAAAACTGTTTTTT. Translating gives CASSIIRTSHNEKLFF.

The chain has TRBV11-2 and TRBJ2-3, with 13 nucleotides matching TRBD2. Germline-derived CDR1 and CDR2 are SGHAT and FQNNGV. CDR3 length equals 18 residues. Trimming cost V 2 bases and J 3 bases; bases outside gene matches: 8. CDR3 sequence reads: CASSLLTSGRAGTDTQYF. In nucleotides, the CDR3 is TGTGCCAGCAGCTTACTAACTAGCGGGAGGGCCGGGACAGATACGCAGTATTTT.

CDR3 coding DNA: TGTGCCAGCAGATCAGGGGCCGGAGGTGAAAAACTGTTTTTT. Its translation: CASRSGAGGEKLFF. This sequence joins TRBV5-5 and TRBJ1-4; tentative D call: TRBD1 (6 bases). Germline V gene sequence: CDR1 SGHKS, CDR2 YYEKEE (reference sequence). The CDR3 consists of 14 residues. V was cut by 5 bases and J by 7 bases, with 15 bases left in between.

CDR3 in DNA: TGTGCCAGTAGTCCCAGTAAGAGCGTGGGAGCTTTCTTT. This translates into CASSPSKSVGAFF. This chain connects TRBV19 to TRBJ1-1; D not resolved. This CDR3 has 13 amino acids. Deletions cut 5 bases from V and 10 bases from J, with 17 bases between. Germline V gene sequence: CDR1 LNHDA, CDR2 SQIVND (reference sequence). Combining the CDR3 with reference TRBV19 and TRBJ1-1 gives the whole variable domain DGGITQSPKYLFRKEGQNVTLSCEQNLNHDAMYWYRQDPGQGLRLIYYSQIVNDFQKGDIAEGYSVSREKKESFPLTVTSAQKNPTAFYLCASSPSKSVGAFFGQGTRLTVV.

J is TRBJ1-4 and V is TRBV21-1. TRBV21-1 constitutes a pseudogene. The CDR3 runs 17 residues. Written as DNA, the CDR3 is TGTGCCAGCAGCAAAGTGCGGGGAACTGCAACTAATGAAAAACTGTTTTTT. This translates into CASSKVRGTATNEKLFF.

The chain couples TRBV18 to TRBJ1-2; D not certain. This CDR3 has 17 amino acids. Germline CDR1 is KGHSH and CDR2 is LQKENI. V lost 2 bases, J lost 2 bases, and 18 bases lay in between. The CDR3 DNA reads as TGTGCCAGCTCACCAATAGAAAGTCCGGTGCGGAACTATGGCTACACCTTC. It translates to CASSPIESPVRNYGYTF.

The rearrangement links TRBV7-2 to TRBJ1-1; no definite D call. Germline CDR1 is SGHTA and CDR2 is FQGNSA. Trimming removed 2 bases at V and 2 bases at J, with 3 bases between. The length of the CDR3 is 12 residues. CDR3 residues: CASSLINTEAFF. In DNA, the CDR3 is TGTGCCAGCAGCTTAATAAACACTGAAGCTTTCTTT.

The chain has TRBV28 and TRBJ1-1; D is unclear. The V gene's germline CDR1 is MDHEN and CDR2 SYDVKM. Between the trimmed V and J ends, which lost 5 bases and 3 bases, there was a span of 7 bases. The CDR3 consists of 12 residues. The CDR3 here is CASSPQYTEAFF. DNA for the CDR3: TGTGCCAGCAGTCCCCAATACACTGAAGCTTTCTTT.

The chain uses TRBV13 and TRBJ1-6; D gene unclear. V was shortened by 0 bases and J by 4 bases, with 7 bases between the two germline ends. Germline-derived CDR1 and CDR2 are PRHDT and FYEKMQ (reference sequence). CDR3 size: 15 residues. The CDR3 is CASSLGTLYNSPLHF. CDR3 DNA sequence: TGTGCCAGCAGCTTAGGGACATTGTATAATTCACCCCTCCACTTT.

Notes on this clone: This same CDR3 is encoded by further DNA sequences in the sample. This sequence joins TRBV20-1 and TRBJ2-4; 7 positions match TRBD1. Germline loops: CDR1 DFQATT, CDR2 SNEGSKA (reference sequence). The V and J ends lost 7 bases and 7 bases, in that order; junction bases with no gene match: 4. CDR3 length: 11 residues. The CDR3: CSVPTGNIQYF. The CDR3 DNA reads TGCAGTGTTCCGACAGGGAACATTCAGTACTTC.

This sequence joins TRBV4-2 and TRBJ2-7; TRBD1 aligns across 11 bases. Germline CDR1 and CDR2: LGHNA and YNFKEQ. With 2 bases clipped from V and 0 bases from J, the junction kept 3 bases outside the gene matches. The length of the CDR3 is 16 residues. The CDR3 bases are TGTGCCAGCAGCCAACAGGGACAGGGGGACTCCTACGAGCAGTACTTC. Protein: CASSQQGQGDSYEQYF.

The chain combines TRBV15 with TRBJ1-2; D unclear. Trimming left V 0 bases short and J 7 bases short, with 9 bases between. Per germline, CDR1 LNHNV and CDR2 YYDKDF (reference sequence). The CDR3 is 13 residues long. The CDR3, as DNA: TGTGCCACCAGCAGAGATATAGGGAGTGGCTACACCTTC. The encoded protein is CATSRDIGSGYTF. Supplemented by reference TRBV15 and TRBJ1-2, the full variable domain reads DAMVIQNPRYQVTQFGKPVTLSCSQTLNHNVMYWYQQKSSQAPKLLFHYYDKDFNNEADTPDNFQSRRPNTSFCFLDIRSPGLGDTAMYLCATSRDIGSGYTFGSGTRLTVV.

This clone was recorded many times. The V gene is TRBV28, the J gene TRBJ1-2; 10 bases are a match to TRBD1. V dropped 1 base and J dropped 7; count of bases not matched to a gene: 6. CDR3 length: 15 residues. Germline V gives CDR1 MDHEN, CDR2 SYDVKM. The CDR3 sequence: CASSLLGQGRGGYTF. The CDR3 coding sequence is TGTGCCAGCAGTTTATTGGGACAGGGGCGTGGTGGCTACACCTTC.

This clone was picked up one time. The V call is TRBV6-2 or TRBV6-3, the J call TRBJ2-7; TRBD1 or TRBD2 may be the D gene (5 bases each). The V gene lost 6 bases and the J gene lost 3 bases, with 21 bases spanning the gap. This CDR3 has 16 amino acids. CDR1 and CDR2 (germline): MNHEY, SVGEGT. CDR3 coding DNA: TGTGCCAGCAGCGGGACCCAAAGGCGGCCTATCTACGAGCAGTACTTC. This codes for CASSGTQRRPIYEQYF.